The 25 T cell receptor beta chains below were found in one sample sequenced in a study of identical twins. TCRdb passed the 5' RACE reads through MiXCR, listing each CDR3 protein once. Here the sample spans around 670,000 distinct CDR3 sequences, approximately 6.1% being singletons. The source material was naive T cells sorted from blood. Receptors were obtained from a man between 18 and 35 years old in good health.

The sample holds a few counts of this clonotype. CDR3 in DNA: TGTGCCAGCAGTCCCACAGGGTCGTACGAGCAGTTCTTC. Protein product: CASSPTGSYEQFF. This chain uses TRBV12-3 or TRBV12-4 with TRBJ2-7; possibly TRBD1 for D (6 bases). The DNA end is a closer match to TRBJ2-1, so the J assignment may be wrong. CDR3 length equals 13 residues.

This clonotype was counted only a few times. The chain couples TRBV4-2 to TRBJ2-2, with 11 bases aligning to TRBD2. The V gene end was trimmed by 4 bases and the J gene end by 5 bases; junction bases not matched to a gene: 15. CDR1 and CDR2 (germline): LGHNA, YNFKEQ. The length of the CDR3 is 19 residues. The CDR3 DNA follows: TGTGCCAGCAGCCCAACCAGAACTAGCGGGAGAAGAATGACCGGGGAGCTGTTTTTT. Protein: CASSPTRTSGRRMTGELFF.

Notes on this clonotype: The conserved phenylalanine or tryptophan is not found at the CDR3 terminus, so this likely reflects a read error. Because the CDR3's place on the DNA is in doubt, the DNA is left out and the CDR3 is given as listed by TCRdb. V is TRBV5-5 and J is TRBJ2-1; no DNA check was done on the table's D call, TRBD1. Germline-derived CDR1 and CDR2 are SGHKS and YYEKEE (reference sequence). The length of the CDR3 is 10 amino acids, counting both ends. The CDR3 region is CASSIQGLQV.

V gene TRBV24-1 combines with J gene TRBJ2-3; TRBD1 agrees at 8 bases. The V gene end was trimmed by 9 bases and the J gene end by 2 bases; junction bases not matched to a gene: 9. This CDR3 is 15 amino acids long. The V gene's germline CDR1 is KGHDR and CDR2 SFDVKD. This chain's CDR3 is CATGDQGADTDTQYF. The CDR3 DNA reads as TGTGCCACCGGGGACCAGGGGGCTGACACAGATACGCAGTATTTT.

This clonotype was seen more than once but under ten times. The chain carries TRBV12-3 or TRBV12-4 and TRBJ2-3; 7 bases line up with TRBD2. Losses at the gene ends were 7 bases for V and 0 bases for J; bases not matched to a gene: 4. The CDR3 covers 14 residues. CDR3 coding DNA: TGTGCCAGCATGGGGAGGGCGAGCACAGATACGCAGTATTTT. Translating gives CASMGRASTDTQYF.

The chain carries TRBV11-1 and TRBJ1-2, with D hard to call. The ends were cut back, 6 bases at V and 3 bases at J, with 26 bases in the middle. The CDR3 has 18 amino acids. CDR1 SGHAT and CDR2 FQDESV come from the germline V gene (reference sequence). The CDR3 DNA reads as TGTGCCAGCAGTCCTTATGATCTTGGGGAGGCGAGGGACTATGGCTACACCTTC. It translates to CASSPYDLGEARDYGYTF.

This clonotype was recorded many times. The rearrangement links TRBV15 to TRBJ1-1; TRBD1 agrees at 12 bases. Unmatched junction bases numbered 6, after V lost 0 bases and J lost 1 base. There are 18 residues in the CDR3. CDR1 and CDR2 from the germline V gene are LNHNV and YYDKDF (reference sequence). This CDR3 is CATSREGTGGSWNTEAFF. The CDR3 bases are TGTGCCACCAGCAGAGAGGGGACAGGGGGCTCCTGGAACACTGAAGCTTTCTTT.

In this sample, this clonotype turned up many times. The chain joins TRBV20-1 to TRBJ1-2, with D possibly matching TRBD1 (5 bases). Germline V gene lookup returns CDR1 DFQATT and CDR2 SNEGSKA (reference sequence). This CDR3 contains 11 residues. Trimming shortened V by 7 bases and J by 2 bases, and 8 bases separated the two germline ends. In DNA, the CDR3 is TGCAGTGTATGGACAAACTATGGCTACACCTTC. It encodes CSVWTNYGYTF.

A few counts support this clonotype. The rearrangement uses TRBV6-1 and TRBJ1-6; the match to TRBD1 covers 11 bases. Germline V CDR1 and CDR2: MNHNS, SASEGT. The length of the CDR3 is 14 residues. V lost 4 bases, J lost 9 bases, and 2 bases stayed unmatched. This CDR3 reads CASSAGTGGSPLHF. CDR3 DNA: TGTGCCAGCAGTGCCGGGACAGGGGGTTCACCCCTCCACTTT.

In DNA form, the CDR3 reads TGTGCCAGCAGCTTAGTTAATCCGAACACTGAAGCTTTCTTT. Residues: CASSLVNPNTEAFF. This chain connects TRBV7-9 to TRBJ1-1; D gene uncertain. V was cut by 1 base and J by 1 base, with 7 bases left in between. CDR1 is SEHNR and CDR2 is FQNEAQ in the germline V gene (reference sequence). CDR3 size: 14 residues.

Ten or more counts support this clonotype. This chain uses TRBV20-1 with TRBJ2-5, with D possibly matching TRBD2 (7 bases). This CDR3 has 16 amino acids. The V end lost 0 bases, the J end lost 4 bases, and 18 bases lay between the germline ends. From germline, CDR1 is DFQATT and CDR2 SNEGSKA (reference sequence). In DNA form, the CDR3 reads TGCAGTGCTAGAGACCGAAGGGGGGGTCTCGGAGAGACCCAGTACTTC. It encodes CSARDRRGGLGETQYF.

The rearrangement links TRBV9 to TRBJ1-1, with a weak D call TRBD1 (5 bases). The CDR3 loop spans 15 amino acids. Trimming took 0 bases from V and 1 from J, leaving 10 bases between them. Germline values: CDR1 SGDLS, CDR2 YYNGEE. The CDR3 bases are TGTGCCAGCAGCGTAGAGGGACTTCGGAACACTGAAGCTTTCTTT. Translated: CASSVEGLRNTEAFF.

The V and J genes are TRBV6-5 and TRBJ1-2; a weak D match, TRBD1 (5 bases). Trimming stripped 4 bases from V and 4 bases from J, with 13 bases between. In germline, CDR1 is MNHEY, CDR2 SVGAGI. The CDR3 extends over 14 amino acids. CDR3: CASSFQGATYGYTF. For the CDR3, the DNA is TGTGCCAGCAGTTTTCAGGGAGCGACCTATGGCTACACCTTC.

The V call is TRBV5-1, the J call TRBJ2-2, with TRBD2 matching over 9 bases. CDR3 length: 15 amino acids. Germline values: CDR1 SGHRS, CDR2 YFSETQ. Germline trimming cut 7 bases from V and 4 bases from J; bases unmatched to any gene: 8. The CDR3 coding sequence is TGCGCCAGCGAACGGGCTAGCGGGACCACCGGGGAGCTGTTTTTT. It translates to CASERASGTTGELFF.

The V and J genes are TRBV11-3 and TRBJ2-5, with D tentatively TRBD1 or TRBD2 (6 bases each). Trimming took off 4 bases at V and 3 bases at J, with 33 bases between the two ends. CDR3 length equals 21 residues. Germline loops: CDR1 SGHNT, CDR2 YENEEA. The CDR3 DNA is TGTGCCAGCAGCTCGATATCACAGGGAGGTAGCTCTAGAAAAATAAAAGAGACCCAGTACTTC. Translating it yields CASSSISQGGSSRKIKETQYF.

The chain joins TRBV10-2 to TRBJ2-2; 9 bases are shared with TRBD1. Germline lookup yields CDR1 WSHSY and CDR2 SAAADI. V shed 7 bases, J shed 6 bases, and the junction held 3 bases outside the gene matches. The CDR3 length is 13 residues. The CDR3, as DNA: TGCGCCAGCATAACAGGGGGCCCCGGGGAGCTGTTTTTT. This translates into CASITGGPGELFF.

This clonotype was recorded at least ten times. The rearrangement joins TRBV29-1 to TRBJ2-2; D unresolved. Germline V CDR1 and CDR2: SQVTM, ANQGSEA. The CDR3 is 11 amino acids. Trimming shortened V by 6 bases and J by 3 bases, and 5 bases separated the two germline ends. The CDR3 bases are TGCAGCGTCCCCGACACCGGGGAGCTGTTTTTT. As protein: CSVPDTGELFF.

This clonotype has more than one count but fewer than ten. The genes are TRBV7-8 and TRBJ2-6, with D perhaps assigned TRBD1 or TRBD2 (5 bases each). CDR1 is SGHVS, CDR2 FQNEAQ, per germline. Trimming removed 3 bases at V and 3 bases at J, with 15 bases between. CDR3 length: 17 amino acids. The CDR3 nucleotides read TGTGCCAGCAGCTTGCATCGGTTGGGGGTTGGGGCCAACGTCCTGACTTTC. Residues: CASSLHRLGVGANVLTF.

This clonotype was seen more than once but under ten times. This sequence joins TRBV12-3 or TRBV12-4 and TRBJ1-1; 9 nucleotides match TRBD1. Germline trimming cut 3 bases from V and 6 bases from J; bases unmatched to any gene: 11. CDR3 size: 16 residues. Here the CDR3 reads CASSFKLDRGAAEAFF. The CDR3 bases are TGTGCCAGCAGTTTTAAATTAGACAGGGGGGCTGCTGAAGCTTTCTTT.

This clonotype was observed at least ten times. This chain joins TRBV20-1 and TRBJ2-1; 11 bases are shared with TRBD2. The CDR3 covers 15 residues. CDR1 DFQATT and CDR2 SNEGSKA come from the germline V gene (reference sequence). The V gene end was trimmed by 4 bases and the J gene end by 6 bases; junction bases not matched to a gene: 8. Written as DNA, the CDR3 is TGCAGTGCTACCCTGACTAGCGGGACGGGCAATGAGCAGTTCTTC. This codes for CSATLTSGTGNEQFF.

This clonotype was seen ten or more times. The rearrangement uses TRBV5-1 and TRBJ2-1; 11 nucleotides agree with TRBD2. Trimming at V came to 4 bases and at J to 5 bases, leaving 5 bases not matched to a gene. Germline-derived CDR1 and CDR2 are SGHRS and YFSETQ. This CDR3 has 15 amino acids. The CDR3 DNA sequence: TGCGCCAGCAGCATACTAGCGGGAGCACACAATGAGCAGTTCTTC. This translates into CASSILAGAHNEQFF.

V is TRBV21-1 and J is TRBJ1-2. TRBV21-1 is termed a pseudogene. There are 14 residues in the CDR3. The CDR3 DNA reads as TGTGCCAGCAAGGGGGGGACTACTAACTATGGCTACACCTTC. Residues: CASKGGTTNYGYTF.

This clonotype was picked up many times. This rearrangement joins TRBV12-3 or TRBV12-4 to TRBJ1-1, with 7 bases that match TRBD1. This CDR3 region has 12 residues. V gave up 5 bases and J gave up 10 bases; unmatched junction bases: 7. CDR3 protein: CASSNTQGRAFF. The DNA of the CDR3 is TGTGCCAGCAGTAACACACAGGGGAGAGCTTTCTTT.

This clonotype was detected a few times. The V gene is TRBV4-2, the J gene TRBJ2-1, with D perhaps given as TRBD1 or TRBD2 (5 bases each). The length of the CDR3 is 16 residues. Trimming stripped 1 base from V and 0 bases from J, with 10 bases between. CDR1 and CDR2 (germline): LGHNA, YNFKEQ. CDR3 coding DNA: TGTGCCAGCAGCCAAGGGGGGTGGAGCTCCTACAATGAGCAGTTCTTC. Its translation is CASSQGGWSSYNEQFF.

This clonotype occurred many times. The chain is built from TRBV24-1 and TRBJ2-5, with a tentative D call TRBD1 (5 bases). The CDR3 has 13 amino acids. With 3 bases removed from V and 2 bases from J, the gap between germline ends came to 6 bases. CDR1 KGHDR and CDR2 SFDVKD come from the germline V gene. The CDR3 protein is CATSDTGQETQYF. CDR3 DNA: TGTGCCACCAGTGATACAGGACAAGAGACCCAGTACTTC.